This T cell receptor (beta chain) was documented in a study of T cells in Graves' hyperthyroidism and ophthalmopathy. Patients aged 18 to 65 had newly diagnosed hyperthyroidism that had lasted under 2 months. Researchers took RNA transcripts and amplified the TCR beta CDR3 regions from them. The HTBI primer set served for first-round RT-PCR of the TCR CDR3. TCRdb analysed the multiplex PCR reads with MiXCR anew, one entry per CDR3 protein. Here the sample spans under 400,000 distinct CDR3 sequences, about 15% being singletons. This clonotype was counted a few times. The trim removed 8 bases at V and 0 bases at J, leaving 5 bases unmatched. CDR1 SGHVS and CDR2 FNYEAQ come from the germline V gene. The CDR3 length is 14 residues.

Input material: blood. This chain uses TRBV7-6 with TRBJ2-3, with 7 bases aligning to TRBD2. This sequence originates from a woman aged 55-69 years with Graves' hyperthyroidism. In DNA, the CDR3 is TGTGCCAGCGCCGCTAGCGGAAGCACAGATACGCAGTATTTT. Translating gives CASAASGSTDTQYF.